Below are 32 T cell receptor beta chains sequenced from a single sample in a study of blood T cells in healthy people across ages. Sample-barcoded 5' priming and a J-beta primer mix drove a second PCR of about 6 to 12 cycles. Each CDR3 protein is one row after TCRdb ran MiXCR on the 5' RACE reads. The sample includes around 1,600,000 distinct CDR3 sequences, approximately 43% of them seen just once. Sequenced material: blood. These receptors came from a woman aged 18-29 years in good health.

This clonotype appeared a few times. The chain employs TRBV11-2 and TRBJ2-1, with 12 bases fitting TRBD2. V lost 6 bases and J lost 8; bases outside the gene matches: 8. Germline loops: CDR1 SGHAT, CDR2 FQNNGV. CDR3 length: 15 amino acids. The DNA for the CDR3 is TGTGCCAGCAGGGATGGACTAGCGGGAATCGATGAGCAGTTCTTC. As protein: CASRDGLAGIDEQFF.

This chain uses TRBV20-1 with TRBJ2-5; 8 bases line up with TRBD1. The germline V gene has CDR1 DFQATT and CDR2 SNEGSKA (reference sequence). This CDR3 is built from 11 residues. CDR3 protein: CRANRGETQYF. In DNA, the CDR3 is TGCAGGGCCAACAGGGGGGAGACCCAGTACTTC.

The gene calls are TRBV28 and TRBJ2-6; D is perhaps TRBD2 (5 bases). The V gene's germline CDR1 is MDHEN and CDR2 SYDVKM. The CDR3 contains 17 residues. V lost 1 base, J lost 2 bases, and 12 bases lay in between. CDR3 residues: CASSLYGLRAGANVLTF. As DNA, the CDR3 is TGTGCCAGCAGTTTATACGGTTTGAGGGCTGGGGCCAACGTCCTGACTTTC.

CDR3 nucleotides: TGCAGTGCATTTCGGGGGGGAGGAGTTACAAATACGCAGTATTTT. Amino acids: CSAFRGGGVTNTQYF. This chain connects TRBV20-1 to TRBJ2-3, with TRBD2 identical over 8 bases. The CDR3 has 15 amino acids. V was clipped by 6 bases and J by 7 bases; unmatched bases: 15. Germline V CDR1 and CDR2: DFQATT, SNEGSKA (reference sequence).

This chain links TRBV4-3 with TRBJ2-1; D unresolved. The CDR3 is 12 residues long. The V end lost 4 bases, the J end lost 8 bases, and 9 bases lay between the germline ends. The V gene's germline CDR1 is LGHNA and CDR2 YSLEER. CDR3 sequence: CASSLRAHEQFF. CDR3 DNA: TGCGCCAGCAGCCTACGGGCGCATGAGCAGTTCTTC.

The table lists this clonotype with a few counts. The CDR3 spells CSARTLRLAGVGDTQYF. The CDR3 nucleotides read TGCAGTGCTCGTACCCTGAGACTAGCGGGGGTGGGAGATACGCAGTATTTT. The rearrangement joins TRBV20-1 to TRBJ2-3; 12 bases match TRBD2. The CDR3 length is 17 residues. The ends lost 5 bases at V and 5 bases at J; junction bases unmatched: 14. Germline assignment: CDR1 DFQATT and CDR2 SNEGSKA (reference sequence).

This chain connects TRBV7-2 to TRBJ2-5; the match to TRBD2 covers 9 bases. Germline trimming cut 3 bases from V and 5 bases from J; bases unmatched to any gene: 7. The CDR3 has 15 amino acids. Germline V CDR1 and CDR2: SGHTA, FQGNSA. In DNA form, the CDR3 reads TGTGCCAGCAGCTTCCCCAGCGGGGGGTACGAGACCCAGTACTTC. It codes for CASSFPSGGYETQYF.

The chain joins TRBV7-9 to TRBJ1-2; no clear D. Trimming left V 0 bases short and J 0 bases short, with 11 bases between. Germline values: CDR1 SEHNR, CDR2 FQNEAQ (reference sequence). The CDR3 has 16 residues. CDR3 DNA sequence: TGTGCCAGCAGCTTAGCGTATAGGACCGCTAACTATGGCTACACCTTC. This encodes CASSLAYRTANYGYTF.

This clonotype was detected a few times. CDR3: CSVAALKRDTEAFF. The DNA for the CDR3 is TGCAGCGTCGCAGCACTAAAGCGGGACACTGAAGCTTTCTTT. The gene calls are TRBV29-1 and TRBJ1-1; D gene uncertain. Per the germline V gene, CDR1 is SQVTM and CDR2 is ANQGSEA. The germline V and J ends were trimmed by 6 bases and 3 bases, with 17 bases remaining between them. The CDR3 length is 14 residues. The full variable domain, in which reference TRBV29-1 and TRBJ1-1 provide the parts outside the CDR3, is SAVISQKPSRDICQRGTSLTIQCQVDSQVTMMFWYRQQPGQSLTLIATANQGSEATYESGFVIDKFPISRPNLTFSTLTVSNMSPEDSSIYLCSVAALKRDTEAFFGQGTRLTVV.

The chain employs TRBV25-1 and TRBJ1-2; D not certain. Per the germline V gene, CDR1 is MGHDK and CDR2 is SYGVNS. CDR3 size: 15 residues. The ends were cut back, 1 base at V and 4 bases at J, with 13 bases in the middle. The CDR3 DNA reads TGTGCCAGCAGTGAATCGGGCCCCGGAGGCTATGGCTACACCTTC. Protein product: CASSESGPGGYGYTF.

The rearrangement uses TRBV12-3 or TRBV12-4 and TRBJ2-5; a weak D match, TRBD2 (5 bases). V was cut by 6 bases and J by 4 bases, with 9 bases left in between. The CDR3 loop spans 12 amino acids. The CDR3 DNA reads TGTGCCAGCAGCACGGAGGTAGAGACCCAGTACTTC. This sequence encodes CASSTEVETQYF.

This chain uses TRBV27 with TRBJ2-2, with no clear D. CDR1 and CDR2 from the germline V gene are MNHEY and SMNVEV (reference sequence). The V and J ends lost 2 bases and 5 bases respectively, with 9 bases between them. This CDR3 contains 14 residues. This CDR3 reads CASSLGLLTGELFF. In DNA form, the CDR3 reads TGTGCCAGCAGTTTAGGTTTGCTGACCGGGGAGCTGTTTTTT.

The chain uses TRBV30 and TRBJ2-1; D possibly corresponds to TRBD1 (6 bases). Germline lookup yields CDR1 GTSNPN and CDR2 SVGIG (reference sequence). This CDR3 has 14 residues. Trimming stripped 3 bases from V and 10 bases from J, with 19 bases between. In DNA form, the CDR3 reads TGTGCCTGGAGACAGAGACAGGCCTCCTACGAGCAGTTCTTC. Translating it yields CAWRQRQASYEQFF.

The sample holds a few counts of this clonotype. The junction does not match germline at one end; this may be a read error. The chain has TRBV9 and TRBJ1-6; 8 nucleotides match TRBD1. The CDR3 totals 13 residues. CDR1 and CDR2 from the germline V gene are SGDLS and YYNGEE. The DNA of the CDR3 is TGTGCCAGCAGTGTAGACAGGGGATCACCCCTCCACTTT. As protein: CASSVDRGSPLHF.

The V gene is TRBV7-2, the J gene TRBJ2-5, with D maybe TRBD2 (6 bases). The CDR3 sequence is 17 residues long. V was shortened by 1 base and J by 5 bases, with 20 bases between the two germline ends. Germline assignment: CDR1 SGHTA and CDR2 FQGNSA. The CDR3 region has the DNA TGTGCCAGCAGCTTAGTTCGGGGGAATCGCTACGGGGAGACCCAGTACTTC. The encoded protein is CASSLVRGNRYGETQYF.

The rearrangement links TRBV29-1 to TRBJ1-2; weak D call: TRBD1 (5 bases). The CDR3 runs to 12 residues. From germline, CDR1 is SQVTM and CDR2 ANQGSEA. The V end lost 4 bases, the J end lost 8 bases, and 14 bases lay between the germline ends. The CDR3 DNA reads TGCAGCGTTGGACAGTCATCAACGGGCTACACCTTC. This encodes CSVGQSSTGYTF.

The V and J genes are TRBV29-1 and TRBJ2-1; D gene uncertain. Germline CDR1 is SQVTM and CDR2 is ANQGSEA. V was shortened by 1 base and J by 5 bases, with 6 bases between the two germline ends. The CDR3 has 12 amino acids. The CDR3: CSVEALHNEQFF. DNA for the CDR3: TGCAGCGTTGAAGCCCTACACAATGAGCAGTTCTTC.

In regard to this clonotype: A junction boundary mismatches the germline segment, possibly from a read error. CDR3 residues: CASSTASVVQETQYF. CDR3 nucleotide sequence: TGTGCCAGCAGCACCGCTAGCGTCGTCCAGGAGACCCAGTATTTC. V is TRBV7-2 and J is TRBJ2-5; maybe TRBD2 (6 bases). This CDR3 has 15 amino acids. Germline V gene sequence: CDR1 SGHTA, CDR2 FQGNSA. The full variable domain, completed using reference TRBV7-2 and TRBJ2-5, is GAGVSQSPSNKVTEKGKDVELRCDPISGHTALYWYRQSLGQGLEFLIYFQGNSAPDKSGLPSDRFSAERTGGSVSTLTIQRTQQEDSAVYLCASSTASVVQETQYFGPGTRLLVL.

On this clonotype: Given a much more abundant clone one base away, this may be a read error. The chain is built from TRBV3-1 and TRBJ2-4, with 7 bases matching TRBD2. The length of the CDR3 is 15 residues. The germline CDR1 and CDR2 sequences are LGHDT and YNNKEL (reference sequence). The CDR3 loop is CASSQGTRSGNSQYF. Here the CDR3 DNA reads TGTGCCAGCAGCCAAGGTACCAGGAGCGGGAACAGTCAGTACTTC. The full variable domain, completed using reference TRBV3-1 and TRBJ2-4, is DTAVSQTPKYLVTQMGNDKSIKCEQNLGHDTMYWYKQDSKKFLKIMFSYNNKELIINETVPNRFSPKSPDKAHLNLHINSLELGDSAVYFCASSQGTRSGNSQYFGAGTRLSVL.

The chain carries TRBV20-1 and TRBJ1-6; D possibly corresponds to TRBD1 (5 bases). Germline V CDR1 and CDR2: DFQATT, SNEGSKA (reference sequence). V lost 0 bases and J lost 9, with 15 bases in between. This CDR3 has 15 amino acids. The CDR3 DNA reads TGCAGTGCTAGAGATAGGCCAGGGCTAGCTTCACCCCTCCACTTT. It encodes CSARDRPGLASPLHF.

The chain has TRBV7-9 and TRBJ1-2; D is ambiguous. Looked up from germline, CDR1 is SEHNR and CDR2 is FQNEAQ (reference sequence). CDR3 length: 16 amino acids. Deletions cut 1 base from V and 7 bases from J, with 19 bases between. The CDR3 loop reads CASSLGVEQSRVGYTF. The CDR3 DNA reads TGTGCCAGCAGCTTAGGAGTTGAACAGTCACGGGTTGGCTACACCTTC.

The rearrangement links TRBV7-3 to TRBJ2-2; no clear D gene. Germline assignment: CDR1 SGHTA and CDR2 FQGTGA. V lost 5 bases to trimming and J lost 5 bases, with 12 bases between them. CDR3 length equals 14 residues. The CDR3: CASSPGLTTGELFF. For the CDR3, the DNA is TGTGCCAGCAGCCCAGGTTTAACTACCGGGGAGCTGTTTTTT.

The chain couples TRBV7-9 to TRBJ1-4, with 9 bases fitting TRBD1. The V gene's germline CDR1 is SEHNR and CDR2 FQNEAQ (reference sequence). J was trimmed by 7 bases and V by 1 base; bases with no gene match: 4. This CDR3 is built from 15 residues. CDR3 sequence: CASSLVQGAGEKLFF. CDR3 nucleotide sequence: TGTGCCAGCAGCTTAGTACAGGGGGCTGGTGAAAAACTGTTTTTT.

This clonotype came up a few times. The chain uses TRBV6-5 and TRBJ2-1; perhaps TRBD1 as D (5 bases). Germline CDR1 is MNHEY and CDR2 is SVGAGI. V lost 9 bases to trimming and J lost 4 bases, with 13 bases between them. This CDR3 has 13 residues. The CDR3 bases are TGTGCCAGTCCCCAAGACAGTTACAATGAGCAGTTCTTC. It is translated as CASPQDSYNEQFF.

In regard to this clonotype: The junction differs from germline at one of its ends, possibly a read error. The chain combines TRBV25-1 with TRBJ2-1; 10 bases map to TRBD2. The CDR3 has 17 amino acids. Germline lookup yields CDR1 MGHDK and CDR2 SYGVNS. The CDR3 DNA reads as TGTGCCGGCAGTGACTGGACTAGCGGACCCCTCGACAATGAGCAGTTCTTC. It encodes CAGSDWTSGPLDNEQFF.

This clonotype was seen only a few times. CDR3 residues: CASSFGVLAGDDEQYF. CDR3 nucleotide sequence: TGTGCCAGCAGCTTCGGAGTACTAGCGGGAGACGATGAGCAGTACTTC. The chain joins TRBV11-1 to TRBJ2-5; TRBD2 matches 11 bases. V lost 3 bases and J lost 11; bases outside the gene matches: 14. The CDR3 spans 16 residues. The germline gives CDR1 SGHAT, CDR2 FQDESV (reference sequence). Using reference TRBV11-1 and TRBJ2-5 for the parts outside the CDR3, the full variable domain is EAEVAQSPRYKITEKSQAVAFWCDPISGHATLYWYRQILGQGPELLVQFQDESVVDDSQLPKDRFSAERLKGVDSTLKIQPAELGDSAMYLCASSFGVLAGDDEQYFGPGTRLLVL.

This clonotype has just a few counts. The chain is built from TRBV6-6 and TRBJ1-6, with D hard to call. The V gene lost 5 bases and the J gene lost 4 bases, with 6 bases spanning the gap. Germline CDR1 and CDR2: MNHNY and SVGAGI (reference sequence). This CDR3 contains 13 residues. The CDR3 DNA follows: TGTGCCAGCAGTGCCGGGTATAATTCACCCCTCCACTTT. Protein product: CASSAGYNSPLHF.

The gene calls are TRBV27 and TRBJ1-1, with TRBD1 as a possible D gene (5 bases). Germline CDR1 is MNHEY and CDR2 is SMNVEV (reference sequence). This CDR3 contains 16 residues. Trimming removed 6 bases at V and 0 bases at J, with 17 bases between. The CDR3 nucleotides read TGTGCCAGCAGGGGGGTAAGCCAATTCATGAACACTGAAGCTTTCTTT. This gives the protein CASRGVSQFMNTEAFF.

The table lists this clonotype with a few counts. This chain uses TRBV29-1 with TRBJ1-5; 7 nucleotides match TRBD1. This CDR3 spans 13 amino acids. Unmatched junction bases numbered 5, after V lost 5 bases and J lost 4 bases. Germline assignment: CDR1 SQVTM and CDR2 ANQGSEA. CDR3 DNA sequence: TGCAGCGTTCAGGACAGGCCAAATCAGCCCCAGCATTTT. This codes for CSVQDRPNQPQHF.

This clonotype showed up just a few times. The chain combines TRBV9 with TRBJ1-4; possibly TRBD1 for D (5 bases). CDR3 length: 19 residues. The germline CDR1 and CDR2 sequences are SGDLS and YYNGEE. Trimming left V 3 bases short and J 0 bases short, with 21 bases between. Here the CDR3 DNA reads TGTGCCAGCAGCGCAAGAGTGGGGGTGGAGGGTTCAACTAATGAAAAACTGTTTTTT. Translation gives CASSARVGVEGSTNEKLFF.

The V gene is TRBV3-1, the J gene TRBJ2-7; 9 bases match TRBD2. The CDR3 spans 17 residues. Germline loops: CDR1 LGHDT, CDR2 YNNKEL (reference sequence). V shed 4 bases, J shed 7 bases, and the junction held 17 bases outside the gene matches. The CDR3 DNA reads as TGTGCCAGCAGCCCCCTGGGGGGTAGCGGGGGATACAATGAGCAGTACTTC. Translating gives CASSPLGGSGGYNEQYF.

DNA for the CDR3: TGTGCCAGCAGTACAGGGGTTGTGAACACTGAAGCTTTCTTT. Its translation is CASSTGVVNTEAFF. The chain carries TRBV6-5 and TRBJ1-1; TRBD1 aligns across 7 bases. The V and J ends lost 5 bases and 0 bases, in that order; junction bases with no gene match: 3. From germline, CDR1 is MNHEY and CDR2 SVGAGI. The CDR3 covers 14 residues.